This is a list of T cell receptor beta chains from one sample in a study of blood T cell repertoires in COVID-19. Libraries were prepared by immunoSEQ multiplex PCR; TCRdb keeps only in-frame clonotypes and omits some of them. The sample holds roughly 250,000 clones, about nine tenths seen once. The sample comprised peripheral blood. These receptors were obtained from a man between 60 and 75 years old who had recovered from COVID-19. CDR3s include the opening cysteine and the closing phenylalanine or tryptophan. D genes are given only for firm matches. Where a row states a size, it is once, few, many or the class of an expanded clone; other rows omit it.

D	V	length	J	size	CDR3	DNA
NA	TRBV5-1	15	TRBJ2-3	NA	CASSLEFAVSGTQYF	TGCGCCAGCAGCTTGGAGTTTGCCGTATCCGGTACGCAGTATTTT
NA	TRBV2	14	TRBJ1-4	NA	CASSDQVAGEKLFF	TGTGCCAGCAGTGACCAGGTCGCTGGGGAAAAACTGTTTTTT
NA	TRBV9	14	TRBJ2-1	NA	CASSSQITYNEQFF	TGTGCCAGCAGCTCTCAGATAACGTACAATGAGCAGTTCTTC
TRBD1	TRBV5-6	14	TRBJ2-5	NA	CASSVDRVRETQYF	TGTGCCAGCAGCGTCGACAGGGTTCGAGAGACCCAGTACTTC
NA	TRBV6-5	14	TRBJ1-2	few	CASSYSRGNYGYTF	TGTGCCAGCAGTTACTCGAGAGGGAACTATGGCTACACCTTC
NA	TRBV3-1/TRBV3-2	15	TRBJ2-1	NA	CASSQARDPYNEQFF	TGTGCCAGCAGCCAAGCCCGGGATCCCTACAATGAGCAGTTCTTC
TRBD2	TRBV10-3	14	TRBJ2-1	NA	CAISVAGGFNEQFF	TGTGCCATCAGTGTAGCGGGGGGGTTCAATGAGCAGTTCTTC
TRBD1	TRBV27	14	TRBJ1-3	few	CASSWTGSGNTIYF	TGTGCCAGCAGTTGGACAGGGTCTGGAAACACCATATATTTT
TRBD2	TRBV7-2	18	TRBJ2-2	NA	CASSVKTSGGANTGELFF	TGTGCCAGCAGCGTAAAAACTAGCGGGGGAGCGAACACCGGGGAGCTGTTTTTT
NA	TRBV14	16	TRBJ2-1	NA	CASSPRGSVEINEQFF	TGTGCCAGCAGCCCCCGAGGGTCCGTTGAAATCAATGAGCAGTTCTTC
TRBD1	TRBV6-5	14	TRBJ2-7	once	CASRRDRYSYEQYF	TGTGCCAGCAGGAGGGACAGGTATTCCTACGAGCAGTACTTC
TRBD1	TRBV24-1	13	TRBJ1-2	NA	CATGHRDRDGYTF	TGTGCCACCGGCCACCGGGACAGGGATGGCTACACCTTC
TRBD1	TRBV5-8	15	TRBJ1-5	NA	CASSLEDRGDQPQHF	TGTGCCAGCAGCTTGGAGGACAGGGGAGATCAGCCCCAGCATTTT
TRBD2	TRBV5-1	19	TRBJ2-3	NA	CASSLEGTSGGASTDTQYF	TGCGCCAGCAGCTTGGAGGGGACTAGCGGGGGGGCTAGCACAGATACGCAGTATTTT
TRBD2	TRBV5-1	16	TRBJ2-2	once	CASSAASGGNTGELFF	TGCGCCAGCAGCGCCGCTAGCGGGGGTAACACCGGGGAGCTGTTTTTT
NA	TRBV11-2	12	TRBJ1-2	NA	CASSATGFGYTF	TGTGCCAGCAGCGCCACAGGGTTTGGCTACACCTTC
NA	TRBV7-2	17	TRBJ2-1	NA	CASSRMRGSSGTNEQFF	TGTGCCAGCAGCAGAATGAGGGGGTCTAGCGGCACTAATGAGCAGTTCTTC
NA	TRBV4-1	13	TRBJ1-2	NA	CASSDSNFYGYTF	TGCGCCAGCAGCGATAGCAATTTCTATGGCTACACCTTC
TRBD2	TRBV13	16	TRBJ2-3	NA	CASSVKAGGSTDTQYF	TGTGCCAGCAGCGTAAAAGCGGGGGGCAGCACAGATACGCAGTATTTT
NA	TRBV5-5	14	TRBJ1-1	NA	CASSLWGANTEAFF	TGTGCCAGCAGCTTGTGGGGAGCCAACACTGAAGCTTTCTTT
TRBD2	TRBV5-1	13	TRBJ2-1	NA	CASSNLRGLEQFF	TGCGCCAGCAGCAATCTGCGGGGGTTAGAGCAGTTCTTC
TRBD1	TRBV6-6	13	TRBJ1-1	NA	CASRPTGDSLAFF	TGTGCCAGCAGACCCACCGGGGACAGTTTAGCTTTCTTT
TRBD1	TRBV25-1	13	TRBJ2-2	once	CASRDRDTGELFF	TGTGCCAGTAGGGACAGGGACACCGGGGAGCTGTTTTTT
TRBD2	TRBV5-1	13	TRBJ2-3	NA	CASEAGGADTQYF	TGCGCCAGTGAAGCGGGGGGTGCCGATACGCAGTATTTT
TRBD1	TRBV2	17	TRBJ2-4	NA	CASNLRQGDLSKNIQYF	TGTGCCAGCAACCTCCGACAGGGGGACTTGTCCAAAAACATTCAGTACTTC
NA	TRBV7-9	13	TRBJ2-7	NA	CASSLQGRREQYF	TGTGCCAGCAGCTTACAGGGGCGGCGCGAGCAGTACTTC
NA	TRBV9	14	TRBJ1-3	few	CASSPGWSGNTIYF	TGTGCCAGCAGCCCAGGGTGGTCTGGAAACACCATATATTTT
TRBD2	TRBV19	17	TRBJ2-3	NA	CASSTTSGGVGADTQYF	TGTGCCAGTAGCACGACTAGCGGGGGAGTCGGGGCAGATACGCAGTATTTT
NA	TRBV9	14	TRBJ1-2	NA	CASSVQGGPYGYTF	TGTGCCAGCAGCGTACAGGGTGGACCCTATGGCTACACCTTC
TRBD1	TRBV9	16	TRBJ1-4	NA	CASSKGQGATNEKLFF	TGTGCCAGCAGCAAGGGACAGGGTGCAACTAATGAAAAACTGTTTTTT
NA	TRBV2	16	TRBJ2-6	NA	CASSLGRLSGANVLTF	TGTGCCAGCAGTCTAGGCCGACTCTCTGGGGCCAACGTCCTGACTTTC
NA	TRBV3-1/TRBV3-2	16	TRBJ2-1	NA	CASSQGAQLGVYEQFF	TGTGCCAGCAGCCAAGGTGCGCAACTAGGTGTCTATGAGCAGTTCTTC
NA	TRBV6-5	15	TRBJ1-1	once	CASSTLGGTVVEAFF	TGTGCCAGCAGTACCCTCGGGGGGACGGTCGTTGAAGCTTTCTTT
TRBD1	TRBV5-6	15	TRBJ1-6	NA	CASSAGTGENSPLHF	TGTGCCAGCAGCGCCGGGACAGGGGAAAATTCACCCCTCCACTTT
NA	TRBV24-1	12	TRBJ1-5	NA	CATSDPPGPQHF	TGTGCCACCAGTGATCCGCCGGGGCCCCAGCATTTT
TRBD2	TRBV6-5	16	TRBJ2-3	once	CASSYRLAGDTDTQYF	TGTGCCAGCAGTTATAGACTAGCGGGGGACACAGATACGCAGTATTTT
NA	TRBV20-1	11	TRBJ1-1	NA	CSATLGTEAFF	TGCAGTGCTACTCTCGGCACTGAAGCTTTCTTT
TRBD2	TRBV11-2	17	TRBJ2-3	NA	CASSTTASGAGGNTQYF	TGTGCCAGCAGCACCACTGCTAGCGGGGCAGGAGGGAATACGCAGTATTTT
NA	TRBV24-1	15	TRBJ1-5	NA	CATSEGTLSNQPQHF	TGTGCCACCAGTGAAGGGACTCTTAGCAATCAGCCCCAGCATTTT
NA	TRBV5-5	15	TRBJ1-2	NA	CASSWAAGRRDGYTF	TGTGCCAGCAGCTGGGCGGCGGGAAGACGTGATGGCTACACCTTC
NA	TRBV3-1/TRBV3-2	12	TRBJ2-4	NA	CASSLAGYIQYF	TGTGCCAGCAGCCTCGCGGGGTACATTCAGTACTTC
NA	TRBV30	15	TRBJ1-3	NA	CAWSVWQGPGNTIYF	TGTGCCTGGAGTGTATGGCAGGGCCCTGGAAACACCATATATTTT
TRBD2	TRBV7-9	17	TRBJ2-1	NA	CASSPRRSGGLYNEQFF	TGTGCCAGCAGCCCGAGGAGGAGCGGGGGACTATACAATGAGCAGTTCTTC
NA	TRBV7-9	13	TRBJ1-5	NA	CASSLGGQGPQHF	TGTGCCAGCAGCTTAGGCGGTCAGGGGCCCCAGCATTTT
NA	TRBV24-1	17	TRBJ2-1	NA	CATSDLGAGVSLNEQFF	TGTGCCACCAGTGATTTAGGGGCCGGCGTATCGCTCAATGAGCAGTTCTTC
NA	TRBV6-2/TRBV6-3	16	TRBJ1-3	NA	CASSSTGSRSGNTIYF	TGTGCCAGCAGTTCGACAGGTTCCCGCTCTGGAAACACCATATATTTT
NA	TRBV5-1	14	TRBJ2-3	NA	CASSLVQSTDTQYF	TGCGCCAGCAGCTTGGTACAGAGCACAGATACGCAGTATTTT
NA	TRBV6-5	15	TRBJ2-5	NA	CASRTNRPGGETQYF	TGTGCCAGCAGGACAAACAGGCCCGGAGGGGAGACCCAGTACTTC
NA	TRBV14	13	TRBJ2-5	NA	CASSQGLPSTQYF	TGTGCCAGCAGCCAAGGACTACCCTCCACCCAGTACTTC
TRBD2	TRBV7-2	16	TRBJ2-1	NA	CASSLTGTSGDNEQFF	TGTGCCAGCAGCTTGACCGGGACTAGCGGGGACAATGAGCAGTTCTTC
NA	TRBV5-1	15	TRBJ2-2	NA	CASSPNSGTTGELFF	TGCGCCAGCAGCCCAAATAGCGGTACCACCGGGGAGCTGTTTTTT
NA	TRBV6-1	15	TRBJ1-3	once	CASSEGGALGNTIYF	TGTGCCAGCAGTGAAGGGGGCGCGCTCGGAAACACCATATATTTT
NA	TRBV7-2	16	TRBJ1-5	NA	CASSSGINWGNQPQHF	TGTGCCAGCAGCTCAGGAATTAATTGGGGCAATCAGCCCCAGCATTTT
TRBD2	TRBV4-2	16	TRBJ2-7	once	CASSQEPATSGGRQYF	TGTGCCAGCAGCCAAGAGCCGGCGACTAGCGGGGGCCGGCAGTACTTC
TRBD1	TRBV7-9	15	TRBJ2-7	medium-sized	CASSSAGGNSYEQYF	TGTGCCAGCAGCTCGGCAGGGGGTAATTCCTACGAGCAGTACTTC
NA	TRBV19	13	TRBJ2-3	NA	CASRDFPTDTQYF	TGTGCCAGTAGGGACTTTCCGACAGATACGCAGTATTTT
TRBD1	TRBV5-1	15	TRBJ2-3	NA	CASREGQGARDTQYF	TGCGCCAGCAGAGAGGGACAGGGGGCGCGTGATACGCAGTATTTT
NA	TRBV24-1	15	TRBJ2-5	NA	CATSESKGGGETQYF	TGTGCCACCAGCGAATCCAAGGGGGGGGGCGAGACCCAGTACTTC
NA	TRBV4-1	18	TRBJ2-6	NA	CASSQPGVTPSGANVLTF	TGCGCCAGCAGCCAACCAGGGGTCACCCCCTCTGGGGCCAACGTCCTGACTTTC